The present T cell receptor (beta chain) was sequenced within a study of post-analysis software for immune sequencing data. Notes on this clonotype: What it binds is unknown.

The authors incorporated unique molecular identifiers into the TCR beta cDNA libraries. MiXCR was run by TCRdb on the PCR reads, yielding one entry per CDR3 protein. Found here are 450,000 to 700,000 distinct CDR3 sequences, 44% of them singletons; the top ten hold approximately 1.7%. The CDR3 runs 13 residues. With V trimmed by 6 bases and J by 4 bases, 6 bases remained unmatched. Germline assignment: CDR1 GTSNPN and CDR2 SVGIG (reference sequence). Study-level results: The study found TRBV5-6, TRBV5-1 and TRBV20-1 among about 5 TRBV segments more frequent in patients than controls.

The chain carries TRBV30 and TRBJ1-5, with TRBD1 matching over 7 bases. Sequencing was performed on blood. The sequence derives from a girl aged 10-17 years with multiple sclerosis. The CDR3 loop is CACRDSTNQPQHF. CDR3 nucleotide sequence: TGTGCCTGCCGGGACAGCACTAATCAGCCCCAGCATTTT.